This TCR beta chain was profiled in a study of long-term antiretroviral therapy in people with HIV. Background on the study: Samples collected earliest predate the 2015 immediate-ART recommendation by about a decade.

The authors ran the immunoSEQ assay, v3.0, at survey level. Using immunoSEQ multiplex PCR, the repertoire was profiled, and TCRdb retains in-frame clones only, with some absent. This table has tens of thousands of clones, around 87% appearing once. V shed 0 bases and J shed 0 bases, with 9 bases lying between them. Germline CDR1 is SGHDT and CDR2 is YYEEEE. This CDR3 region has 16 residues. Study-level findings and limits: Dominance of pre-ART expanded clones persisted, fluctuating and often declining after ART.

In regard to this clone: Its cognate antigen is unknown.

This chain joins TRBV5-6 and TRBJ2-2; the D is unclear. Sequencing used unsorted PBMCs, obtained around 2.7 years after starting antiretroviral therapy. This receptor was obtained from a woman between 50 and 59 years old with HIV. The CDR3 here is CASSLAGHANTGELFF. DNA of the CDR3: TGTGCCAGCAGCTTGGCCGGGCACGCGAACACCGGGGAGCTGTTTTTT.